This T cell receptor beta chain was sequenced in a study of T cells in Graves' hyperthyroidism and ophthalmopathy. Looked up from germline, CDR1 is SQVTM and CDR2 is ANQGSEA. The CDR3 totals 12 residues. V gave up 5 bases and J gave up 7 bases, with 12 bases separating them. It was uncontrolled infection, other autoimmune disease, pregnancy or lactation that excluded patients. Template material for amplifying TCR beta CDR3 regions consisted of RNA transcripts. The primer set for the first-round RT-PCR of the TCR CDR3 was HTBI. TCRdb itself ran the multiplex PCR reads through MiXCR, one entry per CDR3 protein. The sample has hundreds of thousands of distinct CDR3 sequences; 15% to 20% are singletons.

This sequence originates from a woman between 18 and 29 years old with Graves' hyperthyroidism. The chain combines TRBV29-1 with TRBJ2-1; D ambiguous. The sequenced sample was blood. The CDR3 DNA reads TGCAGCGTTTGGGAAGTGGTGAATGAGCAGTTCTTC. This encodes CSVWEVVNEQFF.